The source of this T cell receptor beta chain is a study of post-analysis software for immune sequencing data. Study-level information: Patients with relapsing-remitting, secondary progressive and progressive-relapsing multiple sclerosis courses were all represented. Study outcomes and limitations: Five or six TRBV segments (TRBV5-6, TRBV5-1 and TRBV20-1 among them) occurred more frequently in patients than in controls. Samples prepared in the same batch strongly co-clustered by F measure. Normalized Chao1 diversity in multiple sclerosis patients fell significantly below that of controls.

The TCR beta cDNA libraries carried unique molecular identifiers. About half a million cDNA molecules were recovered from an input of roughly 0.95 to 11 million T cells. TCRdb re-called the PCR reads through MiXCR, storing one row per CDR3 protein. The sample consists of 740,000 or so distinct CDR3 sequences, approximately 53% of them appearing once. In the case of this clonotype: The antigen remains undetermined.

This CDR3 has 16 residues. Germline V lookup: CDR1 SGHRS, CDR2 YFSETQ. Input material: blood. The chain links TRBV5-1 to TRBJ2-4, with 7 bases matching TRBD2. The end of the DNA fits TRBJ2-7 better, so the J call may be wrong. The receptor was derived from a girl between 5 and 17 years old with multiple sclerosis. This CDR3 is CASSLASGGGSYEQYF. CDR3 nucleotides: TGCGCCAGCAGCTTGGCGTCCGGAGGCGGGAGCTACGAGCAGTACTTC.